What follows are 12 T cell receptor beta chains derived from one specimen sequenced in a study of shared clonotypes between healthy human individuals. Generated by immunoSEQ multiplex PCR, the TCRdb table keeps only in-frame clones and is missing some. Of some 2,000,000 clones detected, 95% appear once; the ten largest clones hold approximately 0.13%. The sequenced material came from naive CD4+ T cells sorted from blood. Subset in this sample: CD45RA+ positively selected. These receptors all come from a man in his late teens or twenties in good health.

The chain combines TRBV18 with TRBJ1-3; 7 nucleotides line up with TRBD1. Looked up from germline, CDR1 is KGHSH and CDR2 is LQKENI. V gave up 3 bases and J gave up 4 bases; unmatched junction bases: 9. The CDR3 consists of 16 residues. The CDR3 loop reads CASSPNPTGPGNTIYF. CDR3 nucleotide sequence: TGTGCCAGCTCACCCAACCCGACAGGGCCCGGAAACACCATATATTTT.

Remarks on this clone: The junction and the germline gene differ at one end; a read error may be behind it. The chain joins TRBV28 to TRBJ1-3, with 7 positions matching TRBD1. CDR3 length equals 12 residues. Germline lookup yields CDR1 MDHEN and CDR2 SYDVKM. The CDR3 DNA reads as TGTGCCAGCAGTTTCGGGACAGCACTGGGGGATTTT. Its translation: CASSFGTALGDF.

This chain links TRBV10-3 with TRBJ2-5; D unresolved. V was cut by 5 bases and J by 4 bases, with 11 bases left in between. The CDR3 runs to 13 residues. Germline V gene sequence: CDR1 ENHRY, CDR2 SYGVKD. CDR3 in amino acids: CAISRWSGETQYF. The CDR3 DNA follows: TGTGCCATCAGTAGGTGGTCCGGAGAGACCCAGTACTTC.

The gene calls are TRBV30 and TRBJ1-4; no definite D call. The germline gives CDR1 GTSNPN, CDR2 SVGIG (reference sequence). The CDR3 length is 15 residues. Trimming left V 0 bases short and J 4 bases short, with 12 bases between. The CDR3 nucleotides are TGTGCCTGGAGTGTAACCACAGCCCGTAATGAAAAACTGTTTTTT. It encodes CAWSVTTARNEKLFF.

The CDR3 loop reads CAWTELRTGELFF. The CDR3 DNA sequence: TGTGCCTGGACGGAGTTGCGGACCGGGGAGCTGTTTTTT. The gene calls are TRBV30 and TRBJ2-2; D unresolved. V lost 4 bases and J 5 bases, leaving 11 bases between the germline ends. The V gene's germline CDR1 is GTSNPN and CDR2 SVGIG (reference sequence). This CDR3 is built from 13 residues.

The CDR3 reads CASSSGQGANGYTF. CDR3 DNA: TGTGCCAGCAGTTCCGGACAGGGGGCGAATGGCTACACCTTC. J is TRBJ1-2 and V is TRBV27, with 11 bases matching TRBD1. Germline V gene data show CDR1 as MNHEY and CDR2 as SMNVEV (reference sequence). This CDR3 contains 14 residues. Trimming removed 4 bases from V and 6 bases from J; junction bases left unmatched: 4.

The J gene is TRBJ2-7, the V gene TRBV6-5; TRBD1 might be the D (5 bases). V was pared by 6 bases and J by 3 bases, with 18 bases between. The V gene's germline CDR1 is MNHEY and CDR2 SVGAGI. The CDR3 runs 15 residues. CDR3 in amino acids: CASSRRVRDSYEQYF. CDR3 coding DNA: TGTGCCAGCAGCCGCCGGGTCCGCGACAGCTACGAGCAGTACTTC.

The rearrangement joins TRBV5-1 to TRBJ2-1, with 12 bases identical to TRBD2. Trimming cost V 4 bases and J 7 bases; bases outside gene matches: 9. Looked up from germline, CDR1 is SGHRS and CDR2 is YFSETQ. CDR3 length: 16 residues. CDR3 nucleotides: TGCGCCAGCAGCGATTTCATCGGACTAGCGGGGAATGAGCAGTTCTTC. Protein: CASSDFIGLAGNEQFF.

This rearrangement joins TRBV11-2 to TRBJ1-2, with a weak D call TRBD1 (6 bases). In germline, CDR1 is SGHAT, CDR2 FQNNGV. Trimming took off 5 bases at V and 0 bases at J, with 16 bases between the two ends. This CDR3 has 16 residues. The CDR3 sequence is CASSQGWGNANYGYTF. The CDR3 coding sequence is TGTGCCAGCAGCCAGGGGTGGGGAAATGCTAACTATGGCTACACCTTC.

This clone was observed a handful of times. The chain couples TRBV27 to TRBJ1-2; D not certain. Trimming left V 5 bases short and J 4 bases short, with 20 bases between. The germline gives CDR1 MNHEY, CDR2 SMNVEV (reference sequence). The CDR3 is 16 amino acids. This CDR3 reads CASSPSTTPDAYGYTF. The CDR3 DNA sequence: TGTGCCAGCAGTCCGTCGACAACGCCCGATGCCTATGGCTACACCTTC.

The chain uses TRBV19 and TRBJ2-7, with 7 bases aligning to TRBD1. Germline V gene lookup returns CDR1 LNHDA and CDR2 SQIVND (reference sequence). J gave up 4 bases and V 8 bases, and 5 bases lay outside the gene matches. The length of the CDR3 is 12 residues. CDR3 DNA sequence: TGTGCCAGTCGACAGGGTGAATACGAGCAGTACTTC. Translation: CASRQGEYEQYF.

The chain combines TRBV30 with TRBJ2-3, with 8 bases matching TRBD1. The CDR3 is 13 residues long. The germline CDR1 and CDR2 sequences are GTSNPN and SVGIG (reference sequence). Germline trimming cut 1 base from V and 4 bases from J; bases unmatched to any gene: 1. The CDR3 DNA follows: TGTGCCTGGAGTGCAGGGGGCGCAGATACGCAGTATTTT. Residues: CAWSAGGADTQYF.